One sample yielded the 20 T cell receptor beta chains listed below, sequenced in a study of technical replicates of blood from a few donors. The data were produced by immunoSEQ multiplex PCR, yet TCRdb's version contains in-frame clones alone and is incomplete. The sample shows over 55,000 clones, around 97% of them seen only once. The sequencing input was T cells isolated from PBMCs. These receptors all come from a human donor in good health.

This clone was picked up one time. The chain links TRBV27 to TRBJ2-1; 10 bases are shared with TRBD2. V dropped 5 bases and J dropped 2; count of bases not matched to a gene: 3. This CDR3 region has 15 residues. In germline, CDR1 is MNHEY, CDR2 SMNVEV (reference sequence). The CDR3 sequence: CASSQAGGPYNEQFF. The CDR3, as DNA: TGTGCCAGCAGTCAAGCGGGAGGGCCCTACAATGAGCAGTTCTTC.

The gene calls are TRBV2 and TRBJ2-3, with 7 nucleotides matching TRBD2. Germline V gives CDR1 SNHLY, CDR2 FYNNEI. The trim removed 7 bases at V and 5 bases at J, leaving 12 bases unmatched. The length of the CDR3 is 15 residues. The CDR3 is CASTFNGASGDTQYF. The CDR3 DNA follows: TGTGCCAGCACATTCAATGGGGCTAGCGGAGATACGCAGTATTTT.

The gene calls are TRBV7-9 and TRBJ2-1, with a tentative D call TRBD2 (6 bases). The V gene's germline CDR1 is SEHNR and CDR2 FQNEAQ (reference sequence). V was shortened by 5 bases and J by 2 bases, with 13 bases between the two germline ends. The CDR3 is 15 residues long. CDR3 sequence (DNA): TGTGCCAGCAGCCCCGGGGGAGGACCCTACAATGAGCAGTTCTTC. Translated, it gives CASSPGGGPYNEQFF.

V usage is TRBV28 and J usage is TRBJ1-2, with a tentative D call TRBD1 (5 bases). The CDR3 consists of 15 residues. Trimming shortened V by 7 bases and J by 4 bases, and 19 bases separated the two germline ends. Germline loops: CDR1 MDHEN, CDR2 SYDVKM. CDR3 sequence (DNA): TGTGCCAGCAACTTGTTGGGGGGGTTGGGCTATGGCTACACCTTC. Translating it yields CASNLLGGLGYGYTF.

The chain combines TRBV7-2 with TRBJ1-6, with 9 bases lining up with TRBD1. V gave up 2 bases and J gave up 9 bases; unmatched junction bases: 5. The CDR3 has 15 amino acids. Germline lookup yields CDR1 SGHTA and CDR2 FQGNSA. The DNA of the CDR3 is TGTGCCAGCAGCTTACACAGGGGGCCTCTTTCACCCCTCCACTTT. Amino acid sequence: CASSLHRGPLSPLHF.

This clone was seen only a few times. The gene calls are TRBV2 and TRBJ1-5, with D perhaps matching TRBD1 (6 bases). The V gene lost 10 bases and the J gene lost 7 bases, with 11 bases spanning the gap. In germline, CDR1 is SNHLY, CDR2 FYNNEI. This CDR3 comprises 11 residues. The CDR3 sequence: CATGVEQPQHF. The CDR3, as DNA: TGTGCCACAGGGGTGGAGCAGCCCCAGCATTTT.

This chain joins TRBV13 and TRBJ2-3; 9 positions match TRBD1. Germline CDR1 and CDR2: PRHDT and FYEKMQ (reference sequence). J gave up 8 bases and V 4 bases, and 4 bases lay outside the gene matches. The CDR3 sequence is 13 residues long. In DNA form, the CDR3 reads TGTGCCAGCAGCTCGGACAGGGGTGGTACGCAGTATTTT. Protein product: CASSSDRGGTQYF.

The V call is TRBV19, the J call TRBJ2-7; 12 bases map to TRBD1. Germline values: CDR1 LNHDA, CDR2 SQIVND (reference sequence). The CDR3 totals 14 residues. V shed 5 bases and J 4 bases; nucleotides not matched to a gene: 3. The CDR3 loop reads CASSLGQGAYEQYF. The CDR3 DNA reads TGTGCCAGTAGTTTGGGACAGGGGGCTTACGAGCAGTACTTC. Looking up the rest from reference TRBV19 and TRBJ2-7 gives the full variable domain: DGGITQSPKYLFRKEGQNVTLSCEQNLNHDAMYWYRQDPGQGLRLIYYSQIVNDFQKGDIAEGYSVSREKKESFPLTVTSAQKNPTAFYLCASSLGQGAYEQYFGPGTRLTVT.

V and J are TRBV25-1 and TRBJ2-7; 8 nucleotides line up with TRBD2. V dropped 1 base and J dropped 3; count of bases not matched to a gene: 14. This CDR3 is built from 18 residues. Germline V gene sequence: CDR1 MGHDK, CDR2 SYGVNS. Here the CDR3 reads CASSESLDFASGRYEQYF. In nucleotides, the CDR3 is TGTGCCAGCAGTGAATCCTTGGATTTTGCTAGCGGGCGCTACGAGCAGTACTTC.

This chain joins TRBV28 and TRBJ1-4, with D tentatively TRBD1 (6 bases). Germline assignment: CDR1 MDHEN and CDR2 SYDVKM. V shed 4 bases and J shed 3 bases, with 12 bases lying between them. This CDR3 has 15 residues. The CDR3 region is CASSSPGEANEKLFF. CDR3 coding DNA: TGTGCCAGCAGTTCACCAGGGGAAGCTAATGAAAAACTGTTTTTT.

The gene calls are TRBV27 and TRBJ2-3, with TRBD1 matching over 8 bases. Germline V gene lookup returns CDR1 MNHEY and CDR2 SMNVEV (reference sequence). The CDR3 is made up of 15 amino acids. With 0 bases clipped from V and 8 bases from J, the junction kept 7 bases outside the gene matches. In DNA, the CDR3 is TGTGCCAGCAGTTTATCCGGGACAGGAGATGGTACGCAGTATTTT. It codes for CASSLSGTGDGTQYF.

The CDR3 nucleotides read TGTGCCAGCAGGAAGACAGGGGGCTGGACTGAAGCTTTCTTT. Protein: CASRKTGGWTEAFF. The chain employs TRBV6-1 and TRBJ1-1; 10 bases fit TRBD1. Germline CDR1 MNHNS, CDR2 SASEGT. The CDR3 runs 14 residues. After removal of 6 bases from V and 5 bases from J, the junction contained 6 bases not matched to a gene.

V and J are TRBV7-9 and TRBJ1-1, with D possibly TRBD1 on 6 matching bases. V shed 5 bases and J shed 6 bases, with 16 bases lying between them. This CDR3 comprises 14 residues. CDR1 SEHNR and CDR2 FQNEAQ come from the germline V gene (reference sequence). The CDR3 sequence: CASSRTRGRAEAFF. The CDR3 nucleotides read TGTGCCAGCAGCCGCACGAGGGGGAGGGCTGAAGCTTTCTTT.

CDR3 loop: CASSRASGRADTQYF. Written as DNA, the CDR3 is TGTGCCAGCAGTCGAGCTAGCGGGAGAGCAGATACGCAGTATTTT. The rearrangement joins TRBV6-5 to TRBJ2-3; 10 bases fit TRBD2. Germline trimming cut 5 bases from V and 4 bases from J; bases unmatched to any gene: 6. This CDR3 contains 15 residues. Germline V gene sequence: CDR1 MNHEY, CDR2 SVGAGI.

The chain carries TRBV2 and TRBJ2-2, with TRBD1 matching 10 bases. J was trimmed by 5 bases and V by 7 bases; bases with no gene match: 10. The CDR3 totals 16 residues. From germline, CDR1 is SNHLY and CDR2 FYNNEI. DNA of the CDR3: TGTGCCAGCACCGAGAGGACAGGGGGTGAAACCGGGGAGCTGTTTTTT. Protein product: CASTERTGGETGELFF.

This clone was counted a single time. The V and J genes are TRBV29-1 and TRBJ2-1; 9 nucleotides agree with TRBD2. CDR3 length equals 14 residues. The ends lost 4 bases at V and 0 bases at J; junction bases unmatched: 1. Germline CDR1 and CDR2: SQVTM and ANQGSEA. CDR3 protein: CSVGLAASYNEQFF. DNA of the CDR3: TGCAGCGTTGGACTAGCGGCCTCCTACAATGAGCAGTTCTTC.

The chain uses TRBV2 and TRBJ2-5; no firm D call. Germline values: CDR1 SNHLY, CDR2 FYNNEI. This CDR3 has 13 residues. V was pared by 4 bases and J by 1 base, with 7 bases between. The chain's CDR3 is CASSVSVQETQYF. CDR3 DNA sequence: TGTGCCAGCAGTGTATCGGTCCAAGAGACCCAGTACTTC.

This rearrangement joins TRBV28 to TRBJ2-1; 8 bases match TRBD2. This CDR3 spans 14 amino acids. V gave up 6 bases and J gave up 7 bases; unmatched junction bases: 8. The germline V gene encodes CDR1 MDHEN and CDR2 SYDVKM. In nucleotides, the CDR3 is TGTGCCAGCAGACCCTCTTCTAGCGGGAATGAGCAGTTCTTC. This sequence encodes CASRPSSSGNEQFF. Full variable domain (missing parts from reference TRBV28 and TRBJ2-1): DVKVTQSSRYLVKRTGEKVFLECVQDMDHENMFWYRQDPGLGLRLIYFSYDVKMKEKGDIPEGYSVSREKKERFSLILESASTNQTSMYLCASRPSSSGNEQFFGPGTRLTVL.

V usage is TRBV6-5 and J usage is TRBJ1-1, with 9 bases that match TRBD1. Germline V gene sequence: CDR1 MNHEY, CDR2 SVGAGI. The CDR3 covers 15 residues. The J segment lost 10 bases and the V segment lost 6 bases, leaving 15 bases of the junction unmatched. CDR3 sequence (DNA): TGTGCCAGCAGATATCTAACAGGGGGCCGATTAGCAGCTTTCTTT. This encodes CASRYLTGGRLAAFF.

The chain recombines TRBV7-6 with TRBJ2-5, with 9 bases fitting TRBD2. Germline CDR1 and CDR2: SGHVS and FNYEAQ. The CDR3 runs to 14 residues. V lost 5 bases and J lost 2; bases outside the gene matches: 3. The CDR3 nucleotides read TGTGCCAGCAGCCGCGGGGGGGGACAAGAGACCCAGTACTTC. It translates to CASSRGGGQETQYF. Using reference TRBV7-6 and TRBJ2-5 for the parts outside the CDR3, the full variable domain is GAGVSQSPRYKVTKRGQDVALRCDPISGHVSLYWYRQALGQGPEFLTYFNYEAQQDKSGLPNDRFSAERPEGSISTLTIQRTEQRDSAMYRCASSRGGGQETQYFGPGTRLLVL.